This T cell receptor beta chain was captured by sequencing in a study of shared clonotypes between healthy human individuals. Study results and caveats: Across a handful of donors, naive CD4 shared roughly 5%, naive CD8 under 4%, memory CD4 about 2.4%, memory CD8 0.35% to 0.5%.

Looked up from germline, CDR1 is SGDLS and CDR2 is YYNGEE. The CDR3 loop spans 14 amino acids. V gave up 4 bases and J gave up 9 bases, with 17 bases separating them. The method was immunoSEQ multiplex PCR; TCRdb's version includes in-frame clones alone and lacks a portion of them. The data contain roughly 2.2 million clones, more than 80% of them singletons. Regarding this clone: The antigen remains unidentified.

The material sequenced was naive CD4+ T cells from PBMCs. Documented subset: CD45RA+ positively selected. This TCR was sampled from a man between 18 and 35 years old in good health. Some clones in this sample may be carry-over from other donors' samples. V usage is TRBV9 and J usage is TRBJ2-1; weak D call: TRBD2 (6 bases). CDR3 bases: TGTGCCAGCAGCCCAAGACCGGGAGTGGGTGAGCAGTTCTTC. Residues: CASSPRPGVGEQFF.